What follows are 11 T cell receptor beta chains derived from one specimen sequenced in a study of T cells after yellow fever vaccination. MiXCR was run by TCRdb on the 5' RACE reads, yielding one entry per CDR3 protein. The data contain fewer than 350,000 distinct CDR3 sequences, 3% to 4.5% of them seen just once; the ten biggest clones take up about a quarter. Specimen: PBMCs, collected on the day of the yellow fever booster vaccination. The receptors here all came from a man aged 18 to 29 who received the YFV17D yellow fever vaccine.

The chain uses TRBV9 and TRBJ2-3; a possible D gene is TRBD2 (6 bases). Per the germline V gene, CDR1 is SGDLS and CDR2 is YYNGEE. The V end lost 4 bases, the J end lost 2 bases, and 11 bases lay between the germline ends. The CDR3 is made up of 14 amino acids. As DNA, the CDR3 is TGTGCCAGCAGCCGGAGGGCCCTCACAGATACGCAGTATTTT. It encodes CASSRRALTDTQYF.

The V call is TRBV12-3 or TRBV12-4, the J call TRBJ1-2; TRBD1 aligns across 7 bases. V was clipped by 8 bases and J by 3 bases; unmatched bases: 6. The CDR3 covers 13 residues. For the CDR3, the DNA is TGTGCCAGCCAGACAGGGTTTGACTATGGCTACACCTTC. It specifies CASQTGFDYGYTF.

The V call is TRBV20-1, the J call TRBJ1-3; tentatively, D is TRBD1 (5 bases). The germline gives CDR1 DFQATT, CDR2 SNEGSKA (reference sequence). This CDR3 is 15 amino acids long. V was pared by 3 bases and J by 0 bases, with 12 bases between. The CDR3 sequence: CSASPGRFSGNTIYF. Written as DNA, the CDR3 is TGCAGTGCTAGTCCGGGACGCTTCTCTGGAAACACCATATATTTT.

The CDR3 protein is CASSLQGSPLHF. The CDR3 DNA is TGTGCCAGCAGTTTACAAGGTTCACCCCTCCACTTT. The V and J genes are TRBV12-3 or TRBV12-4 and TRBJ1-6; D remains ambiguous. The CDR3 totals 12 residues. With 2 bases removed from V and 9 bases from J, the gap between germline ends came to 5 bases.

This clonotype was detected ten times or more. The CDR3 nucleotides are TGTGCCAGCAGTTTCAGCGAGGGCACTGAAGCTTTCTTT. This codes for CASSFSEGTEAFF. The rearrangement links TRBV12-3 or TRBV12-4 to TRBJ1-1; D is ambiguous. The CDR3 runs to 13 residues. V shed 3 bases and J shed 4 bases, with 9 bases lying between them.

This clonotype was observed many times. This chain uses TRBV7-9 with TRBJ1-4, with 7 bases identical to TRBD1. The V gene's germline CDR1 is SEHNR and CDR2 FQNEAQ (reference sequence). This CDR3 comprises 15 residues. Germline trimming cut 0 bases from V and 8 bases from J; bases unmatched to any gene: 6. Here the CDR3 reads CASSLAGGGREKLFF. The CDR3 coding sequence is TGTGCCAGCAGCTTAGCAGGGGGCGGGCGAGAAAAACTGTTTTTT.

A remark on this clonotype: One base away lies a much larger clone, so this may be a sequencing read error. The chain joins TRBV7-2 to TRBJ2-2; 8 positions match TRBD2. The CDR3 has 16 amino acids. After removal of 4 bases from V and 5 bases from J, the junction contained 9 bases not matched to a gene. Germline V CDR1 and CDR2: SGHTA, FQGNSA. CDR3: CASSWWSGGPTGELFF. CDR3 sequence (DNA): TGTGCCAGCAGCTGGTGGTCGGGGGGGCCTACCGGGGAGCTGTTTTTT. The full variable domain, its missing parts supplied by reference TRBV7-2 and TRBJ2-2, is GAGVSQSPSNKVTEKGKDVELRCDPISGHTALYWYRQSLGQGLEFLIYFQGNSAPDKSGLPSDRFSAERTGGSVSTLTIQRTQQEDSAVYLCASSWWSGGPTGELFFGEGSRLTVL.

With respect to this clonotype: This may be a read error, as it is one base from a much larger clone. This chain connects TRBV11-2 to TRBJ2-3, with 7 positions matching TRBD2. Unmatched junction bases numbered 7, after V lost 3 bases and J lost 4 bases. Germline V gene sequence: CDR1 SGHAT, CDR2 FQNNGV. The CDR3 consists of 15 residues. CDR3 sequence reads: CASSFSSGTSDTQYF. The CDR3 DNA sequence: TGTGCCAGCAGCTTTTCTAGCGGCACCTCAGATACGCAGTATTTT.

The V call is TRBV7-3, the J call TRBJ1-1, with D possibly matching TRBD1 (5 bases). V lost 6 bases, J lost 3 bases, and 14 bases lay in between. The CDR3 is 14 amino acids. Germline CDR1 reads SGHTA; CDR2 reads FQGTGA. CDR3 region: CASRPNRIYTEAFF. DNA for the CDR3: TGTGCCAGCAGGCCAAACAGGATTTACACTGAAGCTTTCTTT.

The V gene is TRBV5-1, the J gene TRBJ2-5; no reliable D call. CDR1 is SGHRS, CDR2 YFSETQ, per germline. The CDR3 covers 14 residues. V was trimmed by 8 bases and J by 1 base, leaving 15 bases between them. This CDR3 is CASGRRRLQETQYF. The CDR3 bases are TGCGCCAGTGGTAGGAGAAGGCTCCAAGAGACCCAGTACTTC.

The rearrangement joins TRBV9 to TRBJ2-7; D uncertain. The germline V gene has CDR1 SGDLS and CDR2 YYNGEE. The CDR3 sequence is 14 residues long. Trimming removed 4 bases from V and 2 bases from J, with 13 bases in between. The CDR3, as DNA: TGTGCCAGCAGCCCCCCCGGCAATACCTACGAGCAGTACTTC. Protein sequence: CASSPPGNTYEQYF.